Listed below are T cell receptor beta chains from one sample, sequenced in a study of CD8 T cells in ankylosing spondylitis. TCRdb reprocessed the 5' RACE reads with MiXCR, giving one entry per CDR3 protein. The table records hundreds of thousands of distinct CDR3 sequences, 26% of them present only once. The sequenced material came from blood, either unsorted or a sorted T cell fraction (not recorded which). The origin of the receptors is a male donor with ankylosing spondylitis. Both conserved end residues are part of each CDR3. The D gene is left open where the match is weak. For some rows the clone size is stated as once, few or many, or as a class when expanded; others skip it.

J gene: TRBJ2-7
CDR3 length: 13
V gene: TRBV6-2/TRBV6-3
D gene: .
clone size: .
CDR3 DNA: TGTGCCAGCGGGCTCTGGGGCGGCGACGAGCAGTACTTC
CDR3 protein: CASGLWGGDEQYF

J gene: TRBJ1-6
CDR3 length: 13
V gene: TRBV20-1
D gene: .
clone size: .
CDR3 DNA: TGCAGTGCTAGAGGGTCGGATAATTCACCCCTCCACTTT
CDR3 protein: CSARGSDNSPLHF

J gene: TRBJ2-5
CDR3 length: 15
V gene: TRBV7-2
D gene: .
clone size: .
CDR3 DNA: TGTGCCAGCAGCTCCGGTGTGAGCCTCCAAGAGACCCAGTACTTC
CDR3 protein: CASSSGVSLQETQYF

J gene: TRBJ2-1
CDR3 length: 16
V gene: TRBV3-1
D gene: TRBD2
clone size: few
CDR3 DNA: TGTGCCAGCAGCCCAAATCGGGCGGGAGGGACCTCGGAGCAGTTCTTC
CDR3 protein: CASSPNRAGGTSEQFF

J gene: TRBJ2-1
CDR3 length: 16
V gene: TRBV5-1
D gene: TRBD2
clone size: few
CDR3 DNA: TGCGCCAGCAGCTCGGGACTAGCGGGACGCTACAATGAGCAGTTCTTC
CDR3 protein: CASSSGLAGRYNEQFF

J gene: TRBJ2-7
CDR3 length: 14
V gene: TRBV20-1
D gene: TRBD2
clone size: few
CDR3 DNA: TGCAGTGCTAGTAGGACTAGCGGGAGGTACGAGCAGTACTTC
CDR3 protein: CSASRTSGRYEQYF

J gene: TRBJ2-5
CDR3 length: 14
V gene: TRBV25-1
D gene: TRBD2
clone size: .
CDR3 DNA: TGTGCCAGCAGTGACGGACTAGCGGGAGAGACCCAGTACTTC
CDR3 protein: CASSDGLAGETQYF

J gene: TRBJ1-2
CDR3 length: 13
V gene: TRBV29-1
D gene: .
clone size: .
CDR3 DNA: TGCAGCGTTGAGAGGGGTCGGGTGGATGGCTACACCTTC
CDR3 protein: CSVERGRVDGYTF

J gene: TRBJ1-2
CDR3 length: 15
V gene: TRBV18
D gene: TRBD1
clone size: .
CDR3 DNA: TGTGCCAGCTCACCGGGACAGGGGGCTGACTATGGCTACACCTTC
CDR3 protein: CASSPGQGADYGYTF

J gene: TRBJ2-3
CDR3 length: 15
V gene: TRBV5-1
D gene: .
clone size: few
CDR3 DNA: TGCGCCAGCAGCTTGGGAGGGAGCGTGGCAGATACGCAGTATTTT
CDR3 protein: CASSLGGSVADTQYF

J gene: TRBJ2-1
CDR3 length: 15
V gene: TRBV5-1
D gene: .
clone size: few
CDR3 DNA: TGCGCCAGCAGCTTGTATCCAATCTCCTACAATGAGCAGTTCTTC
CDR3 protein: CASSLYPISYNEQFF

J gene: TRBJ2-1
CDR3 length: 12
V gene: TRBV7-2
D gene: TRBD2
clone size: .
CDR3 DNA: TGTGCCAGCAGCCGAACTAGCGGAACTATGTTCTTC
CDR3 protein: CASSRTSGTMFF

J gene: TRBJ1-1
CDR3 length: 13
V gene: TRBV29-1
D gene: .
clone size: few
CDR3 DNA: TGCAGCGTGTCCGCAGGGAGAGGCACTGAAGCTTTCTTT
CDR3 protein: CSVSAGRGTEAFF

J gene: TRBJ2-3
CDR3 length: 16
V gene: TRBV11-3
D gene: TRBD2
clone size: .
CDR3 DNA: TGTGCCAGCACTGCGGGGGGCGGGAGGGCCCAAGATACGCAGTATTTT
CDR3 protein: CASTAGGGRAQDTQYF

J gene: TRBJ2-7
CDR3 length: 14
V gene: TRBV9
D gene: TRBD1
clone size: .
CDR3 DNA: TGTGCCAGCAGCGTAGGACAGGGGGTCTACGAGCAGTACTTC
CDR3 protein: CASSVGQGVYEQYF

J gene: TRBJ2-1
CDR3 length: 15
V gene: TRBV5-1
D gene: TRBD2
clone size: .
CDR3 DNA: TGCGCCAGCAGCTCGACTAGCGGGAGACCCAATGAGCAGTTCTTC
CDR3 protein: CASSSTSGRPNEQFF